The T cell receptor (beta chain) under discussion was sequenced for a study of cytomegalovirus exposure and HLA in healthy donors. Study as a whole: Earlier work reported approximately 100 million unique TCR beta sequences from 180 million or so T cells.

PCR used 60 Vbeta primers and 13 Jbeta primers. Clones were read by immunoSEQ multiplex PCR, and TCRdb kept only the in-frame ones, dropping some. The sample carries about 130,000 clones, 83% recorded once. Trimming pared 8 bases from V and 3 bases from J, leaving 17 bases between. There are 15 residues in the CDR3. Germline CDR1 MNHEY, CDR2 SVGAGI. V is TRBV6-5 and J is TRBJ1-5; weak D call: TRBD1 (6 bases). This sequence originates from a girl aged 2-10 years in good health and CMV-seronegative. Sequencing used PBMCs. CDR3 loop: CASARGIGNNQPQHF. CDR3 nucleotides: TGTGCCAGCGCGAGGGGGATTGGGAACAATCAGCCCCAGCATTTT.